A single sample is the source of the 13 T cell receptor beta chains below, sequenced in a study of CD4 T cells in relation to SARS-CoV-2 and coronaviruses. Method: immunoSEQ multiplex PCR; TCRdb's copy keeps in-frame clones and lacks some. Altogether about 15,000 clones are present, approximately 78% being singletons, with the ten largest covering 15% to 20%. These receptors have no identified antigens. The unexposed donors gave CD4+ T cells in about 2011-2019, prior to COVID-19. CD4+ T cells were isolated from the cells after around 10 days of culture. The source material was CD4+ T cells from PBMCs, cultured in vitro. The receptors originated from a human donor in good health.

The chain links TRBV6-5 to TRBJ1-5; 8 nucleotides line up with TRBD1. CDR3 length: 13 residues. V gave up 10 bases and J gave up 2 bases; unmatched junction bases: 4. Germline CDR1 is MNHEY and CDR2 is SVGAGI. The CDR3 DNA reads TGTGCCATTACGACAGGGGGCAATCAGCCCCAGCATTTT. Protein: CAITTGGNQPQHF.

The chain employs TRBV3-1 (or the pseudogene TRBV3-2) and TRBJ2-3, with D possibly matching TRBD2 (5 bases). CDR3 size: 18 residues. Trimming stripped 0 bases from V and 0 bases from J, with 16 bases between. Per the germline V gene, CDR1 is LGHDT and CDR2 is YNNKEL (reference sequence). The CDR3 DNA reads TGTGCCAGCAGCCAAGATCTCCGGTTTGGCGGGAGCACAGATACGCAGTATTTT. It yields the protein CASSQDLRFGGSTDTQYF.

The chain combines TRBV9 with TRBJ2-5; TRBD2 matches 10 bases. The CDR3 covers 14 residues. The germline CDR1 and CDR2 sequences are SGDLS and YYNGEE. V dropped 2 bases and J dropped 5; count of bases not matched to a gene: 3. CDR3 residues: CASSVSGRWETQYF. The CDR3 nucleotides read TGTGCCAGCAGCGTTAGCGGGAGGTGGGAGACCCAGTACTTC.

The chain has TRBV6-6 and TRBJ1-5; D remains unclear. V was clipped by 6 bases and J by 7 bases, with 13 bases between them. In germline, CDR1 is MNHNY, CDR2 SVGAGI (reference sequence). There are 13 residues in the CDR3. The CDR3 loop is CASSLLDNQPQHF. In nucleotides, the CDR3 is TGTGCCAGCAGCCTCCTAGACAACCAGCCCCAGCATTTT.

V gene TRBV18 combines with J gene TRBJ1-3; a possible D gene is TRBD1 (5 bases). CDR1 is KGHSH, CDR2 LQKENI, per germline. Trimming removed 3 bases from V and 0 bases from J, with 12 bases in between. The CDR3 spans 16 residues. The CDR3 DNA is TGTGCCAGCTCACCCAAGGGGCTCAGCTCTGGAAACACCATATATTTT. Amino acids: CASSPKGLSSGNTIYF.

The V and J genes are TRBV5-4 and TRBJ1-5; perhaps TRBD1 as D (6 bases). The CDR3 has 14 residues. Germline CDR1 and CDR2: SGHNT and YYREEE (reference sequence). Trimming took 1 base from V and 4 from J, leaving 9 bases between them. As DNA, the CDR3 is TGTGCCAGCAGCTTGATGGGGGCTAATCAGCCCCAGCATTTT. Translating it yields CASSLMGANQPQHF.

The chain carries TRBV11-2 and TRBJ2-2; D possibly matches TRBD1 or TRBD2 (5 bases each). The CDR3 is made up of 14 amino acids. Germline V gene lookup returns CDR1 SGHAT and CDR2 FQNNGV. The V and J ends lost 2 bases and 6 bases respectively, with 10 bases between them. The CDR3 nucleotides read TGTGCCAGCAGCTTACGGGACGGAGCCGGGGAGCTGTTTTTT. The encoded protein is CASSLRDGAGELFF.

A few counts support this clone. The chain has TRBV2 and TRBJ1-1; possible D gene TRBD1, 6 bases. The germline gives CDR1 SNHLY, CDR2 FYNNEI. The ends were cut back, 4 bases at V and 5 bases at J, with 11 bases in the middle. The CDR3 sequence is 13 residues long. The CDR3 DNA reads as TGTGCCAGCAGTGCGGGGGCAGGGACTGAAGCTTTCTTT. Translation gives CASSAGAGTEAFF. Filled out from reference TRBV2 and TRBJ1-1, the complete variable domain reads EPEVTQTPSHQVTQMGQEVILRCVPISNHLYFYWYRQILGQKVEFLVSFYNNEISEKSEIFDDQFSVERPDGSNFTLKIRSTKLEDSAMYFCASSAGAGTEAFFGQGTRLTVV.

The CDR3 spells CASSKDRQPQHF. The CDR3 DNA follows: TGTGCCAGCAGTAAAGACCGACAGCCCCAGCATTTT. This rearrangement joins TRBV12-3 or TRBV12-4 to TRBJ1-5; D remains ambiguous. The V gene lost 5 bases and the J gene lost 7 bases, with 9 bases spanning the gap. This CDR3 is built from 12 residues.

There are a few counts of this clone. The chain employs TRBV6-1 and TRBJ2-7; D is possibly TRBD2 (6 bases). The CDR3 covers 15 residues. V lost 3 bases, J lost 2 bases, and 14 bases lay in between. Germline assignment: CDR1 MNHNS and CDR2 SASEGT. This CDR3 is CASSEPGTSAYEQYF. CDR3 sequence (DNA): TGTGCCAGCAGTGAGCCCGGGACTTCAGCCTACGAGCAGTACTTC.

This clone was seen only a few times. The J gene is TRBJ2-1, the V gene TRBV9, with D hard to call. This CDR3 contains 11 residues. V lost 7 bases to trimming and J lost 5 bases, with 7 bases between them. Germline loops: CDR1 SGDLS, CDR2 YYNGEE. The CDR3 nucleotides read TGTGCCAGCGGTGGCAACAATGAGCAGTTCTTC. Encoded protein: CASGGNNEQFF.

The CDR3 sequence: CASSYYRDVEQYF. The DNA of the CDR3 is TGTGCCAGCAGTTACTACCGGGACGTCGAGCAGTACTTC. V gene TRBV6-6 combines with J gene TRBJ2-7; D is tentatively TRBD1 or TRBD2 (5 bases each). This CDR3 comprises 13 residues. The ends were cut back, 1 base at V and 6 bases at J, with 10 bases in the middle. The germline gives CDR1 MNHNY, CDR2 SVGAGI (reference sequence).

The V gene is TRBV18, the J gene TRBJ1-3; no clear D. The CDR3 consists of 14 residues. V was clipped by 2 bases and J by 2 bases, with 7 bases between them. Germline V gene lookup returns CDR1 KGHSH and CDR2 LQKENI. In nucleotides, the CDR3 is TGTGCCAGCTCACCATGGGTTCCTGGAAACACCATATATTTT. Protein: CASSPWVPGNTIYF.